Listed here is a single T cell receptor beta chain. The CDR3 covers 14 residues. The germline V gene has CDR1 SGHKS and CDR2 YYEKEE (reference sequence). V was pared by 2 bases and J by 2 bases, with 10 bases between. The data are from a study of technical replicates of blood from four donors. Using immunoSEQ multiplex PCR, the repertoire was profiled, and TCRdb retains in-frame clones only, with some absent. The repertoire holds roughly 72,000 clones, about 92% seen once, with roughly 0.36% in the top ten. The chain recombines TRBV5-5 with TRBJ1-2; the D gene is possibly TRBD1 (6 bases). This TCR was sampled from a human donor in good health. The sequencing input was T cells isolated from PBMCs. This chain's CDR3 is CASSFGTLNYGYTF. CDR3 nucleotide sequence: TGTGCCAGCAGCTTTGGGACACTAAACTATGGCTACACCTTC.